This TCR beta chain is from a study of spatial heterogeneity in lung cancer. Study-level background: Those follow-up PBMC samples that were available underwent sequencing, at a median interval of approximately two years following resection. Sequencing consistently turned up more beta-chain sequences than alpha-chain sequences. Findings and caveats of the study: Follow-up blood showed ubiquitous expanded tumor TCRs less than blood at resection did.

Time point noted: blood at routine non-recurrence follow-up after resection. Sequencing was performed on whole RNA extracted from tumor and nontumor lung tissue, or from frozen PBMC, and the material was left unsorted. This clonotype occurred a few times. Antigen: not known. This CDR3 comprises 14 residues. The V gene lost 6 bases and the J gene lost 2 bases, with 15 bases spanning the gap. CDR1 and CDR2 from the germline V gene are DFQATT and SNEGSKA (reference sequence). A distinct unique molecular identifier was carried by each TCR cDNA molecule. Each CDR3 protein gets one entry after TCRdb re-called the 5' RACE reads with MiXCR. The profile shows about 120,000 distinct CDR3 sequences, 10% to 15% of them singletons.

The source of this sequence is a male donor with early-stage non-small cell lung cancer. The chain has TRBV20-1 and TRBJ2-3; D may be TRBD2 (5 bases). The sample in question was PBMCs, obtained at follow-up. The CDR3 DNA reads TGCAGTGCAGCGGTCGGCGGCCACACAGATACGCAGTATTTT. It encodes CSAAVGGHTDTQYF.